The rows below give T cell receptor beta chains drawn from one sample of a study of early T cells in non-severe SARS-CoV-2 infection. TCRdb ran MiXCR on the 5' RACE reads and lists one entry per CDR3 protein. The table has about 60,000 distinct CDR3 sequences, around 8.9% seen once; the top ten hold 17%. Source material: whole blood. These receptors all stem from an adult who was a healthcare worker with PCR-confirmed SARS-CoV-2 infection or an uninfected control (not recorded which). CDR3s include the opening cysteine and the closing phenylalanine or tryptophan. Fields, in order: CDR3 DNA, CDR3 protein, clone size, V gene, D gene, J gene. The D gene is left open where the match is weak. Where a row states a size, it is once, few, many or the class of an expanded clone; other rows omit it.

DNA: TGTGCCAGCAGTCGACTAGATAGGCTAACTGAGCAGTTCTTC
CDR3: CASSRLDRLTEQFF
size: few
V: TRBV27
D: .
J: TRBJ2-1

DNA: TGTGCCAGCAGTTGGCCACCGGGACCGAAACAACTTAGCAATCAGCCCCAGCATTTT
CDR3: CASSWPPGPKQLSNQPQHF
size: .
V: TRBV6-6
D: .
J: TRBJ1-5

DNA: TGCGCCAGCAGCCAAGACGTGGGCAATGAGCAGTTCTTC
CDR3: CASSQDVGNEQFF
size: many
V: TRBV4-3
D: .
J: TRBJ2-1

DNA: TGTGCCAGCAGCAACAGCGGTCCAACTAATGAAAAACTGTTTTTT
CDR3: CASSNSGPTNEKLFF
size: many
V: TRBV6-5
D: .
J: TRBJ1-4

DNA: TGTGCCAGCAGCTTAAGTCATACGAACACTGAAGCTTTCTTT
CDR3: CASSLSHTNTEAFF
size: many
V: TRBV7-9
D: .
J: TRBJ1-1

DNA: TGTGCCACCCGCGGGACCGCTATACCCGGGGAGCTGTTTTTT
CDR3: CATRGTAIPGELFF
size: few
V: TRBV24-1
D: .
J: TRBJ2-2

DNA: TGTGCCAGCAGGGGGGAGAATGACGCTGAAGCTTTCTTT
CDR3: CASRGENDAEAFF
size: many
V: TRBV6-5
D: .
J: TRBJ1-1

DNA: TGTGCCAGCAGCCTGGGACTGAAGTACGAGCAGTACTTC
CDR3: CASSLGLKYEQYF
size: .
V: TRBV3-1
D: .
J: TRBJ2-7

DNA: TGTGCCAGCAGCTTCTACACTCCGATGCGGGGCAACGAGCAGTACTTC
CDR3: CASSFYTPMRGNEQYF
size: few
V: TRBV7-9
D: .
J: TRBJ2-7

DNA: TGCGCCAGCAGCCAAGGGCCCGGGGAGACCCAGTACTTC
CDR3: CASSQGPGETQYF
size: many
V: TRBV5-1
D: .
J: TRBJ2-5

DNA: TGTGCCAGCAGTTACTCGTTGAGCGGGCCAAAAGAGACCCAGTACTTC
CDR3: CASSYSLSGPKETQYF
size: many
V: TRBV6-2/TRBV6-3
D: .
J: TRBJ2-5

DNA: TGTGCCAGCAGTTACCAAGGGGACGAGCAGTGCTTC
CDR3: CASSYQGDEQCF
size: .
V: TRBV6-2/TRBV6-3
D: .
J: TRBJ2-7

DNA: TGTGCCAGCAGCACCGTCAGGGCCATGAACACTGAAGCTTTCTTT
CDR3: CASSTVRAMNTEAFF
size: .
V: TRBV5-6
D: .
J: TRBJ1-1

DNA: TGTGCCAGCAGCTTTGAAGGGTTTTCGGGAAAACTGTTTTTT
CDR3: CASSFEGFSGKLFF
size: many
V: TRBV5-6
D: .
J: TRBJ1-4

DNA: TGTGCCAGCAGCCCCCAAGCCGGGACAGTTAGAACTGAAGCTTTCTTT
CDR3: CASSPQAGTVRTEAFF
size: .
V: TRBV9
D: TRBD1
J: TRBJ1-1

DNA: TGTGCCAGCAGCTTAGGGGAGGGGAGCCACGAGCAGTACTTC
CDR3: CASSLGEGSHEQYF
size: many
V: TRBV7-9
D: TRBD2
J: TRBJ2-7

DNA: TGTGCCAGCAGCCAAGGGCAGGGGGCCTATGGCTACACCTTC
CDR3: CASSQGQGAYGYTF
size: many
V: TRBV3-1
D: TRBD1
J: TRBJ1-2

DNA: TGTGCCAGCAGCCCGGGGGGGGCACAGGGTCGTAGCGGGGAGCAGTTCTTC
CDR3: CASSPGGAQGRSGEQFF
size: few
V: TRBV7-9
D: TRBD2
J: TRBJ2-1

DNA: TGTGCCAGCAGCTTGCCGAGCTCCTACAATGAGCAGTTCTTC
CDR3: CASSLPSSYNEQFF
size: few
V: TRBV5-6
D: .
J: TRBJ2-1